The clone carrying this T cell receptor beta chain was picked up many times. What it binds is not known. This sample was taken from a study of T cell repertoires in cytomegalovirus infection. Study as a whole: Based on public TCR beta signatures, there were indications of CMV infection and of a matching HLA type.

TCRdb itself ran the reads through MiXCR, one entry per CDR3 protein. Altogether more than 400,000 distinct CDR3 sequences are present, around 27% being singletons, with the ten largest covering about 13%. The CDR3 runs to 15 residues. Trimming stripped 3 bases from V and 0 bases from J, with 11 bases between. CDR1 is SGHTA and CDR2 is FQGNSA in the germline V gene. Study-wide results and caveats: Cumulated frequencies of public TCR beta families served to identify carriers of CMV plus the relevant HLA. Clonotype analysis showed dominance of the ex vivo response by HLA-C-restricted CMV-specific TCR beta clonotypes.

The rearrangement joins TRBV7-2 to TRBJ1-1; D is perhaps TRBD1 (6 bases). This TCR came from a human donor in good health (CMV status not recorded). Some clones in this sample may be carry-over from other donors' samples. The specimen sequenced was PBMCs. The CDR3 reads CASSFSGTLNTEAFF. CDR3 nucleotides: TGTGCCAGCAGCTTCTCCGGGACATTGAACACTGAAGCTTTCTTT. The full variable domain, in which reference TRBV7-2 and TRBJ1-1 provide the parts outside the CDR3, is GAGVSQSPSNKVTEKGKDVELRCDPISGHTALYWYRQSLGQGLEFLIYFQGNSAPDKSGLPSDRFSAERTGGSVSTLTIQRTQQEDSAVYLCASSFSGTLNTEAFFGQGTRLTVV.